Below are 2 T cell receptor beta chains sequenced from a single sample in a study of T-cell reconstitution after alpha-beta-depleted transplantation in children. The authors prepared the TCRbeta library with unique molecular identifiers. TCRdb called the PCR reads again in MiXCR, with one record for every CDR3 protein. The sample consists of about 76,000 distinct CDR3 sequences, roughly 14% of them appearing once. Sample: PBMCs, mostly from graft donor cells, taken 180 days after TCRalphabeta/CD19-depleted stem cell transplant. These receptors all come from a male patient between 2 and 15 years old who had a stem cell transplant for acute lymphoblastic leukemia, so the T cells may come from the graft donor.

This clonotype was picked up a small number of times. This sequence joins TRBV7-9 and TRBJ2-5, with TRBD2 as a possible D gene (6 bases). Germline values: CDR1 SEHNR, CDR2 FQNEAQ (reference sequence). Trimming removed 3 bases at V and 4 bases at J, with 18 bases between. There are 16 residues in the CDR3. CDR3 loop: CASSLERALVGETQYF. CDR3 bases: TGTGCCAGCAGCTTGGAGCGGGCGTTGGTCGGAGAGACCCAGTACTTC.

The chain recombines TRBV20-1 with TRBJ1-1, with a weak D call TRBD1 (6 bases). This CDR3 spans 13 amino acids. V lost 5 bases and J lost 6, with 16 bases in between. Per germline, CDR1 DFQATT and CDR2 SNEGSKA (reference sequence). DNA for the CDR3: TGCAGTGCTCGAGGGGGGGGCGTCCCTGAAGCTTTCTTT. Its translation: CSARGGGVPEAFF.